The clone carrying this TCR beta chain was detected many times. A J-beta primer mix and a sample-barcoded 5' primer were used in a second PCR of about 6 to 12 cycles. TCRdb analysed the 5' RACE reads with MiXCR anew, one entry per CDR3 protein. The sample yields roughly 680,000 distinct CDR3 sequences, 45% to 60% seen once. The data originate from a study of blood T cells in healthy people across ages. The CDR3 runs to 14 residues. Germline loops: CDR1 DFQATT, CDR2 SNEGSKA (reference sequence). The junction had 7 bases not matched to a gene; V was cut back by 6 bases and J by 1 base. The source material was blood. The receptor comes from a woman of 80 years or more in good health. The rearrangement uses TRBV20-1 and TRBJ2-3; 7 positions match TRBD2. The CDR3 sequence is CSANSGRGTDTQYF. CDR3 sequence (DNA): TGCAGTGCGAACTCGGGGAGGGGCACAGATACGCAGTATTTT.